This record covers a single TCR beta chain. This sample is part of a study of CDR3 diversity in severe acne. TCRdb re-called the PCR reads with MiXCR, one entry per CDR3 protein. The sample records approximately 97,000 distinct CDR3 sequences, roughly 51% being singletons. This CDR3 comprises 12 residues. CDR1 is KGHDR, CDR2 SFDVKD, per germline. Trimming stripped 9 bases from V and 3 bases from J, with 11 bases between. This chain uses TRBV24-1 with TRBJ2-7; TRBD1 might be the D (6 bases). Sequencing was performed on blood. This sequence was found in a male donor with acne. DNA of the CDR3: TGTGCCACCTGGGACAACAACTACGAGCAGTACTTC. Residues: CATWDNNYEQYF.